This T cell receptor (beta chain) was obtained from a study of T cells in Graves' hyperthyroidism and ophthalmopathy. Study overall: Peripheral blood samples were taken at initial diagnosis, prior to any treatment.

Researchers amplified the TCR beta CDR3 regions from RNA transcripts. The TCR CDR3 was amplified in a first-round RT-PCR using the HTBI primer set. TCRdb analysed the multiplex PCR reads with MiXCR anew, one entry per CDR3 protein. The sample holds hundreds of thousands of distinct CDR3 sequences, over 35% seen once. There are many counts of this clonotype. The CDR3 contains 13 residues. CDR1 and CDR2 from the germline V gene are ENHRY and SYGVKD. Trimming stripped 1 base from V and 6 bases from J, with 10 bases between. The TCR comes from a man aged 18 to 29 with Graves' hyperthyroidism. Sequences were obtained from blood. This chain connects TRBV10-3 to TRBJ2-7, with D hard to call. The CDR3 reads CAISEFGDGEQYF. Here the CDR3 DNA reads TGTGCCATCAGTGAGTTTGGGGATGGCGAGCAGTACTTC.